The rows below give T cell receptor beta chains drawn from one sample of a study of shared clonotypes between healthy human individuals. Using immunoSEQ multiplex PCR, the repertoire was profiled, and TCRdb retains in-frame clones only, with some absent. The data hold around 600,000 clones, with about 95% observed a single time. The specimen was naive CD8+ T cells sorted from blood. The receptors were gathered from a woman in her 30s in good health. The CDR3 runs from the conserved cysteine through the conserved F or W. Fields, in order: J gene, D gene, V gene, clone size, CDR3 length, CDR3 protein, CDR3 DNA. The D gene is left open where the match is weak. The size field is filled for only some rows; it gives once, few, many or a size class.

J: TRBJ2-3
D: .
V: TRBV5-1
size: .
length: 14
CDR3: CASSLRGSTDTQYF
DNA: TGCGCCAGCAGCTTGCGAGGGAGCACAGATACGCAGTATTTT

J: TRBJ2-7
D: .
V: TRBV5-6
size: .
length: 12
CDR3: CASSQDSYEQYF
DNA: TGTGCCAGCAGCCAGGACTCCTACGAGCAGTACTTC

J: TRBJ2-5
D: .
V: TRBV27
size: .
length: 14
CDR3: CASRPGLWQETQYF
DNA: TGTGCCAGCAGACCGGGCCTGTGGCAAGAGACCCAGTACTTC

J: TRBJ1-3
D: .
V: TRBV5-4
size: .
length: 14
CDR3: CASSLDSSGNTIYF
DNA: TGTGCCAGCAGCTTGGACAGCTCTGGAAACACCATATATTTT

J: TRBJ2-3
D: TRBD1
V: TRBV11-2
size: once
length: 18
CDR3: CASSLTGGWTGDTDTQYF
DNA: TGTGCCAGCAGCCTCACCGGTGGCTGGACAGGGGATACAGATACGCAGTATTTT

J: TRBJ2-5
D: .
V: TRBV7-2
size: .
length: 16
CDR3: CASRSHGGRHQETQYF
DNA: TGTGCCAGCAGGTCCCACGGGGGCCGGCATCAAGAGACCCAGTACTTC

J: TRBJ1-5
D: TRBD1
V: TRBV28
size: .
length: 16
CDR3: CASSLVQGASNQPQHF
DNA: TGTGCCAGCAGTCTAGTACAGGGGGCTAGTAATCAGCCCCAGCATTTT

J: TRBJ2-1
D: .
V: TRBV7-2
size: .
length: 15
CDR3: CASSLPTPSYNEQFF
DNA: TGTGCCAGCAGCTTACCGACGCCCTCCTACAATGAGCAGTTCTTC

J: TRBJ2-7
D: TRBD1
V: TRBV10-1
size: few
length: 13
CDR3: CASSEHSGGEQYF
DNA: TGCGCCAGCAGTGAGCACTCAGGGGGCGAGCAGTACTTC

J: TRBJ1-1
D: .
V: TRBV29-1
size: .
length: 13
CDR3: CSVYPKMNTEAFF
DNA: TGCAGCGTTTACCCTAAGATGAACACTGAAGCTTTCTTT

J: TRBJ2-1
D: TRBD2
V: TRBV5-1
size: .
length: 18
CDR3: CASSLRGRGAGVDNEQFF
DNA: TGCGCCAGCAGCTTGAGGGGTAGGGGAGCGGGAGTGGATAATGAGCAGTTCTTC

J: TRBJ2-2
D: .
V: TRBV9
size: .
length: 13
CDR3: CASSVGGAGELFF
DNA: TGTGCCAGCAGCGTCGGAGGGGCCGGGGAGCTGTTTTTT

J: TRBJ2-7
D: .
V: TRBV7-9
size: .
length: 12
CDR3: CASSGVGAEQYF
DNA: TGTGCCAGCAGCGGTGTTGGCGCCGAGCAGTACTTC

J: TRBJ2-7
D: TRBD2
V: TRBV29-1
size: few
length: 13
CDR3: CSVETSGSYEQYF
DNA: TGCAGCGTTGAAACTAGCGGCTCCTACGAGCAGTACTTC

J: TRBJ2-7
D: .
V: TRBV5-6
size: .
length: 14
CDR3: CASSLRWGSYEQYF
DNA: TGTGCCAGCAGCTTGAGATGGGGGAGCTACGAGCAGTACTTC

J: TRBJ2-7
D: .
V: TRBV7-6
size: .
length: 14
CDR3: CASSLTTTFFEQYF
DNA: TGTGCCAGCAGCTTAACCACTACGTTCTTCGAGCAGTACTTC

J: TRBJ2-7
D: .
V: TRBV28
size: .
length: 14
CDR3: CASSLFGVPYEQYF
DNA: TGTGCCAGCAGTTTATTCGGGGTCCCCTACGAGCAGTACTTC